One and the same sample provided the 32 T cell receptor beta chains below, sequenced in a study of shared clonotypes between healthy human individuals. Sequenced by immunoSEQ multiplex PCR; TCRdb stores in-frame clones only, minus some. The sample carries nearly 2 million clones, approximately 94% recorded once. CD8 cells classed as naive were CD45RO-negative and positively selected for CCR7, excluding terminally differentiated effector memory CD45RA+ cells. Sequenced: naive CD8+ T cells sorted from blood. These receptors all stem from a man between 18 and 35 years old in good health.

The rearrangement uses TRBV28 and TRBJ1-5; D call uncertain. V was shortened by 7 bases and J by 0 bases, with 16 bases between the two germline ends. The CDR3 covers 16 residues. Per the germline V gene, CDR1 is MDHEN and CDR2 is SYDVKM. CDR3 bases: TGTGCCAGCATCCAGGTCGCCGCAAATAGCAATCAGCCCCAGCATTTT. Protein product: CASIQVAANSNQPQHF.

V usage is TRBV2 and J usage is TRBJ2-7; maybe TRBD1 (5 bases). V shed 3 bases and J shed 3 bases, with 9 bases lying between them. In germline, CDR1 is SNHLY, CDR2 FYNNEI. The CDR3 is 13 residues long. The CDR3 region has the DNA TGTGCCAGCAGTGACAGGGAAAACTACGAGCAGTACTTC. Translated, it gives CASSDRENYEQYF. Complete variable domain (other parts from reference TRBV2 and TRBJ2-7): EPEVTQTPSHQVTQMGQEVILRCVPISNHLYFYWYRQILGQKVEFLVSFYNNEISEKSEIFDDQFSVERPDGSNFTLKIRSTKLEDSAMYFCASSDRENYEQYFGPGTRLTVT.

The chain links TRBV4-3 to TRBJ1-2; 7 bases agree with TRBD1. CDR3 size: 17 residues. Germline CDR1 LGHNA, CDR2 YSLEER. V shed 2 bases, J shed 0 bases, and the junction held 9 bases outside the gene matches. The CDR3 spells CASSQLLRDSANYGYTF. CDR3 nucleotides: TGCGCCAGCAGCCAACTTCTCCGGGACAGCGCTAACTATGGCTACACCTTC.

The gene calls are TRBV6-1 and TRBJ2-7; 9 nucleotides agree with TRBD2. V shed 6 bases, J shed 5 bases, and the junction held 5 bases outside the gene matches. Germline CDR1 reads MNHNS; CDR2 reads SASEGT. The CDR3 is made up of 13 amino acids. Written as DNA, the CDR3 is TGTGCCAGCAGGATTAGCGGGAGTGACGAGCAGTACTTC. Protein: CASRISGSDEQYF.

Only one count was recorded for this clone. The chain employs TRBV5-5 and TRBJ1-2, with D tentatively TRBD1 (5 bases). V lost 1 base and J lost 2, with 18 bases in between. CDR1 SGHKS and CDR2 YYEKEE come from the germline V gene (reference sequence). This CDR3 is built from 17 residues. CDR3 sequence (DNA): TGTGCCAGCAGCTTGACCGTAGCAGGGATGTCCAACTATGGCTACACCTTC. Amino acid sequence: CASSLTVAGMSNYGYTF.

J is TRBJ2-7 and V is TRBV5-1, with 9 bases matching TRBD2. Germline CDR1 SGHRS, CDR2 YFSETQ. CDR3 length equals 15 residues. The junction had 7 bases not matched to a gene; V was cut back by 4 bases and J by 2 bases. The CDR3 region is CASSDGLAFPYEQYF. The CDR3 DNA follows: TGCGCCAGCAGCGACGGACTAGCGTTCCCCTACGAGCAGTACTTC. Full variable domain (missing parts from reference TRBV5-1 and TRBJ2-7): KAGVTQTPRYLIKTRGQQVTLSCSPISGHRSVSWYQQTPGQGLQFLFEYFSETQRNKGNFPGRFSGRQFSNSRSEMNVSTLELGDSALYLCASSDGLAFPYEQYFGPGTRLTVT.

The chain uses TRBV29-1 and TRBJ2-3; D could derive from TRBD1 or TRBD2 (6 bases each). Germline V gene data show CDR1 as SQVTM and CDR2 as ANQGSEA. Trimming removed 4 bases at V and 2 bases at J, with 28 bases between. CDR3 size: 19 residues. DNA for the CDR3: TGCAGCGTTGGATGGAAAGGGGGGTCGGAGTCAGTTGTCACAGATACGCAGTATTTT. Its protein product is CSVGWKGGSESVVTDTQYF.

With regard to this clone: Distinct nucleotide sequences in the sample also encode this CDR3. The J gene is TRBJ2-2, the V gene TRBV9, with D possibly being TRBD1 (5 bases). Germline CDR1 and CDR2: SGDLS and YYNGEE. The CDR3 spans 14 residues. V was cut by 0 bases and J by 5 bases, with 8 bases left in between. DNA of the CDR3: TGTGCCAGCAGCGTAGGTGGGGCAACCGGGGAGCTGTTTTTT. Protein product: CASSVGGATGELFF. Complete variable domain (other parts from reference TRBV9 and TRBJ2-2): DSGVTQTPKHLITATGQRVTLRCSPRSGDLSVYWYQQSLDQGLQFLIQYYNGEERAKGNILERFSAQQFPDLHSELNLSSLELGDSALYFCASSVGGATGELFFGEGSRLTVL.

The rearrangement joins TRBV13 to TRBJ2-3; D gene uncertain. Germline values: CDR1 PRHDT, CDR2 FYEKMQ (reference sequence). V lost 0 bases, J lost 0 bases, and 7 bases lay in between. The CDR3 covers 15 residues. The CDR3 sequence is CASSLGGTSTDTQYF. The CDR3, as DNA: TGTGCCAGCAGCTTAGGGGGAACTAGCACAGATACGCAGTATTTT. Using reference TRBV13 and TRBJ2-3 for the parts outside the CDR3, the full variable domain is AAGVIQSPRHLIKEKRETATLKCYPIPRHDTVYWYQQGPGQDPQFLISFYEKMQSDKGSIPDRFSAQQFSDYHSELNMSSLELGDSALYFCASSLGGTSTDTQYFGPGTRLTVL.

The gene calls are TRBV27 and TRBJ2-7; 7 nucleotides align to TRBD1. Germline lookup yields CDR1 MNHEY and CDR2 SMNVEV (reference sequence). The CDR3 loop spans 14 amino acids. J lost 2 bases, V lost 4 bases, and 5 bases had no gene match. In DNA form, the CDR3 reads TGTGCCAGCAGTTCCCAGGGGACAGCCTACGAGCAGTACTTC. Translating gives CASSSQGTAYEQYF.

The rearrangement uses TRBV27 and TRBJ2-7, with a possible D match to TRBD2 (6 bases). This CDR3 comprises 15 residues. Germline V gene data show CDR1 as MNHEY and CDR2 as SMNVEV (reference sequence). Trimming took off 5 bases at V and 0 bases at J, with 14 bases between the two ends. CDR3 nucleotides: TGTGCCAGCAGTACCCGAGGAGGGTCCTCCTACGAGCAGTACTTC. It specifies CASSTRGGSSYEQYF.

The V gene is TRBV11-2, the J gene TRBJ2-7, with a possible D match to TRBD1 (6 bases). Trimming shortened V by 7 bases and J by 4 bases, and 14 bases separated the two germline ends. CDR3 length: 13 amino acids. The V gene's germline CDR1 is SGHAT and CDR2 FQNNGV. The CDR3 is CASNQNRDYEQYF. The CDR3 bases are TGTGCCAGCAACCAAAACAGGGATTACGAGCAGTACTTC.

The genes are TRBV5-8 and TRBJ2-7; D is ambiguous. The CDR3 has 14 residues. From germline, CDR1 is SGHTS and CDR2 YDEGEE. V was pared by 0 bases and J by 3 bases, with 10 bases between. CDR3 amino acids: CASSLASPLYEQYF. The CDR3 DNA sequence: TGTGCCAGCAGCTTGGCAAGTCCTCTCTACGAGCAGTACTTC.

The chain joins TRBV19 to TRBJ1-5; D not resolved. The CDR3 loop spans 15 amino acids. The ends were cut back, 5 bases at V and 4 bases at J, with 15 bases in the middle. Germline CDR1 is LNHDA and CDR2 is SQIVND (reference sequence). The CDR3 region has the DNA TGTGCCAGTAGTCCCCCGTCTGGGTGGAATCAGCCCCAGCATTTT. Residues: CASSPPSGWNQPQHF.

The count of this clone is one. The genes are TRBV5-6 and TRBJ1-2, with 9 bases fitting TRBD1. Losses at the gene ends were 3 bases for V and 2 bases for J; bases not matched to a gene: 14. The germline V gene has CDR1 SGHDT and CDR2 YYEEEE. This CDR3 is built from 18 residues. This CDR3 reads CASSSTGGETRKNYGYTF. CDR3 coding DNA: TGTGCCAGCAGCTCCACAGGGGGCGAGACAAGAAAAAACTATGGCTACACCTTC.

J is TRBJ1-1 and V is TRBV4-1; possibly TRBD1 for D (5 bases). The V gene's germline CDR1 is MGHRA and CDR2 YSYEKL. The ends were cut back, 4 bases at V and 5 bases at J, with 17 bases in the middle. CDR3 length: 15 residues. Here the CDR3 reads CASSLTGTAGTEAFF. The CDR3 nucleotides are TGCGCCAGCAGCCTTACCGGGACGGCGGGGACTGAAGCTTTCTTT.

The chain combines TRBV10-2 with TRBJ1-4; no clear D gene. Trimming removed 6 bases from V and 6 bases from J, with 14 bases in between. This CDR3 contains 14 residues. Germline V lookup: CDR1 WSHSY, CDR2 SAAADI. The CDR3: CASSHRGLDEKLFF. DNA for the CDR3: TGCGCCAGCAGCCACCGTGGGTTGGATGAAAAACTGTTTTTT.

The gene calls are TRBV9 and TRBJ1-2, with a possible D match to TRBD1 (6 bases). Looked up from germline, CDR1 is SGDLS and CDR2 is YYNGEE. This CDR3 has 13 residues. Trimming removed 1 base at V and 6 bases at J, with 10 bases between. The CDR3, as DNA: TGTGCCAGCAGCGTACAGGGGCGGAATGGCTACACCTTC. Translating it yields CASSVQGRNGYTF.

The CDR3 protein is CASSESGGGTIYF. In DNA form, the CDR3 reads TGTGCCAGCAGTGAATCCGGGGGAGGCACCATATATTTT. This sequence joins TRBV2 and TRBJ1-3, with D possibly matching TRBD1 (5 bases). V was trimmed by 2 bases and J by 9 bases, leaving 11 bases between them. This CDR3 comprises 13 residues. CDR1 and CDR2 from the germline V gene are SNHLY and FYNNEI.

V gene TRBV6-5 combines with J gene TRBJ2-1; 7 bases map to TRBD2. The CDR3 totals 16 residues. The J segment lost 1 base and the V segment lost 3 bases, leaving 6 bases of the junction unmatched. Germline V gives CDR1 MNHEY, CDR2 SVGAGI. This CDR3 reads CASSYSGRISYNEQFF. The CDR3 DNA sequence: TGTGCCAGCAGTTATTCCGGGAGGATATCCTACAATGAGCAGTTCTTC.

This sequence joins TRBV2 and TRBJ2-3; tentative D call: TRBD2 (5 bases). Trimming pared 6 bases from V and 2 bases from J, leaving 12 bases between. The CDR3 runs 14 residues. Germline CDR1 is SNHLY and CDR2 is FYNNEI. The CDR3 reads CASSGLDSTDTQYF. The DNA of the CDR3 is TGTGCCAGCAGCGGACTGGATTCCACAGATACGCAGTATTTT.

This clone came up once. V usage is TRBV30 and J usage is TRBJ2-5, with D possibly matching TRBD1 (6 bases). Trimming cost V 3 bases and J 2 bases, with 13 bases left between them. Germline CDR1 and CDR2: GTSNPN and SVGIG (reference sequence). This CDR3 has 14 residues. CDR3 region: CAWSSWTAQETQYF. The CDR3, as DNA: TGTGCCTGGAGCTCCTGGACAGCGCAAGAGACCCAGTACTTC.

V usage is TRBV19 and J usage is TRBJ1-5, with 11 positions matching TRBD1. The CDR3 extends over 17 amino acids. Per germline, CDR1 LNHDA and CDR2 SQIVND (reference sequence). V dropped 7 bases and J dropped 0; count of bases not matched to a gene: 8. This CDR3 reads CASKTGQGDYSNQPQHF. The CDR3, as DNA: TGTGCCAGTAAGACGGGACAGGGGGATTATAGCAATCAGCCCCAGCATTTT.

The chain is built from TRBV11-1 and TRBJ2-7; TRBD1 matches 9 bases. V was clipped by 1 base and J by 3 bases; unmatched bases: 1. This CDR3 spans 14 amino acids. The V gene's germline CDR1 is SGHAT and CDR2 FQDESV (reference sequence). The CDR3 DNA reads as TGTGCCAGCAGCTTAGGGGGACAGGGCTACGAGCAGTACTTC. As protein: CASSLGGQGYEQYF.

The chain links TRBV2 to TRBJ1-2; no firm D call. CDR3 length: 15 amino acids. Deletions cut 4 bases from V and 13 bases from J, with 25 bases between. Germline values: CDR1 SNHLY, CDR2 FYNNEI. DNA of the CDR3: TGTGCCAGCAGTGTTTCCCACAAACCCCTCGTCTACTGCACCTTC. This gives the protein CASSVSHKPLVYCTF. Full variable domain (missing parts from reference TRBV2 and TRBJ1-2): EPEVTQTPSHQVTQMGQEVILRCVPISNHLYFYWYRQILGQKVEFLVSFYNNEISEKSEIFDDQFSVERPDGSNFTLKIRSTKLEDSAMYFCASSVSHKPLVYCTFGSGTRLTVV.

On this clone itself: Different DNA sequences within this sample yield the same CDR3. The CDR3 DNA reads TGCGCCAGCAGCCAAGAAGGGACAGGCTCCTACGAGCAGTACTTC. Encoded protein: CASSQEGTGSYEQYF. The J gene is TRBJ2-7, the V gene TRBV4-1; TRBD1 aligns across 8 bases. CDR3 size: 15 residues. Unmatched junction bases numbered 1, after V lost 0 bases and J lost 0 bases. Germline loops: CDR1 MGHRA, CDR2 YSYEKL.

The chain has TRBV4-3 and TRBJ2-2; tentatively, D is TRBD2 (5 bases). Trimming shortened V by 0 bases and J by 6 bases, and 8 bases separated the two germline ends. Germline loops: CDR1 LGHNA, CDR2 YSLEER. This CDR3 is 14 amino acids long. The DNA of the CDR3 is TGCGCCAGCAGCCAAGATTTGGAGGCCGGGGAGCTGTTTTTT. Residues: CASSQDLEAGELFF.

The V gene is TRBV9, the J gene TRBJ2-2; 7 positions match TRBD2. Germline-derived CDR1 and CDR2 are SGDLS and YYNGEE. This CDR3 region has 16 residues. The V and J ends lost 1 base and 4 bases, in that order; junction bases with no gene match: 7. CDR3 residues: CASSVSGAPTTGELFF. CDR3 in DNA: TGTGCCAGCAGCGTAAGCGGGGCGCCTACCACCGGGGAGCTGTTTTTT.

The table lists this clone with a few counts. V gene TRBV5-4 combines with J gene TRBJ2-2; D ambiguous. Germline V gene lookup returns CDR1 SGHNT and CDR2 YYREEE (reference sequence). There are 13 residues in the CDR3. Trimming took 1 base from V and 4 from J, leaving 5 bases between them. The CDR3 DNA is TGTGCCAGCAGCTTGTATATCACCGGGGAGCTGTTTTTT. This codes for CASSLYITGELFF.

The chain joins TRBV30 to TRBJ1-2, with 8 bases lining up with TRBD1. Germline values: CDR1 GTSNPN, CDR2 SVGIG (reference sequence). This CDR3 has 15 residues. V lost 1 base and J lost 4; bases outside the gene matches: 8. CDR3 in amino acids: CAWSGGQGPIYGYTF. The CDR3 DNA follows: TGTGCCTGGAGTGGAGGACAGGGCCCAATCTATGGCTACACCTTC.

This chain uses TRBV13 with TRBJ2-7, with a weak D call TRBD2 (5 bases). The CDR3 is made up of 13 amino acids. Germline V gene sequence: CDR1 PRHDT, CDR2 FYEKMQ (reference sequence). Trimming removed 4 bases at V and 3 bases at J, with 10 bases between. The CDR3 reads CASSSGLNYEQYF. CDR3 nucleotides: TGTGCCAGCAGCTCGGGGTTAAACTACGAGCAGTACTTC.

This clone was counted a single time. The CDR3 protein is CAMRAGQGDYEQYF. CDR3 sequence (DNA): TGTGCCATGAGGGCTGGACAGGGTGACTACGAGCAGTACTTC. The chain uses TRBV10-3 and TRBJ2-7; 8 bases agree with TRBD1. Looked up from germline, CDR1 is ENHRY and CDR2 is SYGVKD. V gave up 9 bases and J gave up 3 bases; unmatched junction bases: 10. CDR3 length equals 14 residues.